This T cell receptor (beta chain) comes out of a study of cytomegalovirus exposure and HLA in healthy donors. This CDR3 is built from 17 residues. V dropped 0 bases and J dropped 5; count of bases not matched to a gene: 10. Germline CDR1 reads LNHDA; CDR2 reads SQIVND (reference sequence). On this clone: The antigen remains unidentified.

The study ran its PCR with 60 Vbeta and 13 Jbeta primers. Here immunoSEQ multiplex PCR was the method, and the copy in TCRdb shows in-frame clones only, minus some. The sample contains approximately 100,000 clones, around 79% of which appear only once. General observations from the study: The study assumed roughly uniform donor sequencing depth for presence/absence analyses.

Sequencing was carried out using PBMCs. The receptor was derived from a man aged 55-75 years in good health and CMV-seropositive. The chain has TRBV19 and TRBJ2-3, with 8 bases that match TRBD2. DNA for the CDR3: TGTGCCAGTAGTATAGATCCAGCGGGGGCCCAAGGAGATACGCAGTATTTT. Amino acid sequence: CASSIDPAGAQGDTQYF.